This T cell receptor beta chain is drawn from a study of blood T cell repertoires in COVID-19. Study as a whole: Acute and convalescent COVID-19 specimens originated in the United States, Italy and Spain.

The V gene's germline CDR1 is SGHKS and CDR2 YYEKEE (reference sequence). J lost 2 bases, V lost 1 base, and 6 bases had no gene match. The CDR3 sequence is 15 residues long. The repertoire was sequenced with immunoSEQ multiplex PCR; TCRdb's copy has only in-frame clones and lacks some. Of some 270,000 clones listed, about 80% are singletons. Source material: peripheral blood. The chain joins TRBV5-5 to TRBJ2-7; 7 bases align to TRBD2. This receptor was taken from a person in their 70s with COVID-19, enrolled during active disease. In DNA form, the CDR3 reads TGTGCCAGCAGCTTGTTCGTGGGGGGGACCTACGAGCAGTACTTC. Amino acids: CASSLFVGGTYEQYF.